A single sample is the source of the 8 T cell receptor beta chains below, sequenced in a study of T cell responses to AZD1222 COVID-19 vaccine. Assay: immunoSEQ multiplex PCR; the TCRdb copy retains only in-frame clones and omits some. The sample includes about 92,000 clones, approximately 90% of them seen just once. Sequences were derived from peripheral blood, sampled on day 0 of AZD1222 vaccination. These receptors were collected from an adult in good health.

This chain joins TRBV7-9 and TRBJ2-3, with D maybe TRBD2 (7 bases). CDR1 and CDR2 (germline): SEHNR, FQNEAQ (reference sequence). V lost 1 base and J lost 6, with 11 bases in between. There are 14 residues in the CDR3. The CDR3 bases are TGTGCCAGCAGCTTAGGCAGGGGAGGGGATACGCAGTATTTT. Encoded protein: CASSLGRGGDTQYF.

This chain joins TRBV2 and TRBJ1-3; D unclear. This CDR3 spans 11 amino acids. Germline loops: CDR1 SNHLY, CDR2 FYNNEI. V was clipped by 5 bases and J by 2 bases, with 1 base between them. This CDR3 reads CASSTGNTIYF. CDR3 coding DNA: TGTGCCAGCAGTACTGGAAACACCATATATTTT. Filled out from reference TRBV2 and TRBJ1-3, the complete variable domain reads EPEVTQTPSHQVTQMGQEVILRCVPISNHLYFYWYRQILGQKVEFLVSFYNNEISEKSEIFDDQFSVERPDGSNFTLKIRSTKLEDSAMYFCASSTGNTIYFGEGSWLTVV.

This chain joins TRBV6-6 and TRBJ1-6, with D hard to call. The CDR3 is 14 residues long. Trimming pared 7 bases from V and 7 bases from J, leaving 14 bases between. The germline gives CDR1 MNHNY, CDR2 SVGAGI (reference sequence). The CDR3 protein is CASTARPANSPLHF. Here the CDR3 DNA reads TGTGCCAGCACCGCCCGACCCGCGAATTCACCCCTCCACTTT.

This rearrangement joins TRBV5-5 to TRBJ2-7; a possible D gene is TRBD2 (5 bases). V lost 0 bases to trimming and J lost 4 bases, with 14 bases between them. The CDR3 is made up of 15 amino acids. Germline CDR1 is SGHKS and CDR2 is YYEKEE (reference sequence). Here the CDR3 reads CASSLGGQSSYEQYF. In DNA form, the CDR3 reads TGTGCCAGCAGCTTGGGAGGGCAGAGCAGTTACGAGCAGTACTTC.

The chain combines TRBV5-1 with TRBJ2-2, with 8 bases matching TRBD1. After removal of 0 bases from V and 1 base from J, the junction contained 2 bases not matched to a gene. Germline assignment: CDR1 SGHRS and CDR2 YFSETQ. The CDR3 totals 16 residues. In DNA, the CDR3 is TGCGCCAGCAGCTTGGCAGGGACAGGGAACACCGGGGAGCTGTTTTTT. Translation gives CASSLAGTGNTGELFF.

V gene TRBV27 combines with J gene TRBJ1-4; D gene ambiguous. This CDR3 region has 14 residues. With 5 bases removed from V and 0 bases from J, the gap between germline ends came to 7 bases. CDR1 and CDR2 from the germline V gene are MNHEY and SMNVEV (reference sequence). The CDR3 reads CASSGHATNEKLFF. The CDR3 region has the DNA TGTGCCAGCAGTGGGCATGCAACTAATGAAAAACTGTTTTTT.

V is TRBV18 and J is TRBJ1-1, with no clear D. Trimming stripped 1 base from V and 4 bases from J, with 7 bases between. The CDR3 is made up of 13 amino acids. Germline V gene data show CDR1 as KGHSH and CDR2 as LQKENI. For the CDR3, the DNA is TGTGCCAGCTCACCACGAAGCGGCACTGAAGCTTTCTTT. It encodes CASSPRSGTEAFF.

V and J are TRBV28 and TRBJ1-6; TRBD1 aligns across 9 bases. V was clipped by 5 bases and J by 11 bases; unmatched bases: 7. Germline-derived CDR1 and CDR2 are MDHEN and SYDVKM. The CDR3 is 14 amino acids. The CDR3 bases are TGTGCCAGCAGTACGGGACAGGGAAAGGCACCCCTCCACTTT. Translating gives CASSTGQGKAPLHF.